Presented here are 10 T cell receptor beta chains from one specimen sequenced in a study of T cell repertoires in cytomegalovirus infection. Via MiXCR, TCRdb re-called the reads, giving one row per CDR3 protein. The sample consists of almost 500,000 distinct CDR3 sequences, around 11% of them appearing once. Sequenced sample: PBMCs. These receptors were taken from a human donor in good health (CMV status not recorded). Some clones in this sample may be carry-over from other donors' samples.

This clonotype was seen only a few times. This rearrangement joins TRBV5-5 to TRBJ1-5, with D perhaps TRBD1 (6 bases). This CDR3 region has 14 residues. CDR1 is SGHKS and CDR2 is YYEKEE in the germline V gene (reference sequence). Between the trimmed V and J ends, which lost 5 bases and 5 bases, there was a span of 14 bases. CDR3 region: CASSSDRSYQPQHF. CDR3 bases: TGTGCCAGCAGTTCCGACAGGAGCTATCAGCCCCAGCATTTT. Variable domain in full (rest from reference TRBV5-5 and TRBJ1-5): DAGVTQSPTHLIKTRGQQVTLRCSPISGHKSVSWYQQVLGQGPQFIFQYYEKEERGRGNFPDRFSARQFPNYSSELNVNALLLGDSALYLCASSSDRSYQPQHFGDGTRLSIL.

In its sample, this clonotype was seen many times. This chain links TRBV20-1 with TRBJ2-7, with 9 bases identical to TRBD1. The length of the CDR3 is 13 residues. CDR1 DFQATT and CDR2 SNEGSKA come from the germline V gene (reference sequence). The V and J ends lost 2 bases and 7 bases, in that order; junction bases with no gene match: 6. The CDR3 coding sequence is TGCAGTGCTAGAAAACAGGGGGCGAGAGAGCAGTACTTC. Protein: CSARKQGAREQYF.

At least ten counts were recorded for this clonotype. J is TRBJ1-4 and V is TRBV7-8; D uncertain. The V gene lost 5 bases and the J gene lost 1 base, with 8 bases spanning the gap. This CDR3 has 14 amino acids. Germline V CDR1 and CDR2: SGHVS, FQNEAQ. CDR3 region: CASSSLGTNEKLFF. Written as DNA, the CDR3 is TGTGCCAGCAGCAGCCTGGGAACTAATGAAAAACTGTTTTTT.

This clonotype was observed many times. The chain joins TRBV7-9 to TRBJ2-5; 8 nucleotides align to TRBD2. The trim removed 5 bases at V and 1 base at J, leaving 9 bases unmatched. CDR1 and CDR2 from the germline V gene are SEHNR and FQNEAQ (reference sequence). This CDR3 is built from 16 residues. Here the CDR3 DNA reads TGTGCCAGCAGCCCGTCTGGCGGGGGGCGCCAAGAGACCCAGTACTTC. It codes for CASSPSGGGRQETQYF.

This clonotype was detected many times. J is TRBJ2-1 and V is TRBV7-9; tentatively, D is TRBD1 (5 bases). The CDR3 totals 15 residues. The germline V and J ends were trimmed by 2 bases and 8 bases, with 16 bases remaining between them. CDR1 is SEHNR and CDR2 is FQNEAQ in the germline V gene (reference sequence). CDR3 nucleotides: TGTGCCAGCAGCTTACAGGGCATGATAGGGGATGAGCAGTTCTTC. Translated: CASSLQGMIGDEQFF.

This sequence joins TRBV10-3 and TRBJ1-1; the D is unclear. CDR3 length equals 16 residues. Trimming removed 0 bases from V and 2 bases from J, with 13 bases in between. Germline CDR1 reads ENHRY; CDR2 reads SYGVKD. CDR3 protein: CAISESSEGYNTEAFF. As DNA, the CDR3 is TGTGCCATCAGTGAGTCATCCGAAGGGTATAACACTGAAGCTTTCTTT.

This clonotype appeared many times. The chain links TRBV12-3 or TRBV12-4 to TRBJ2-3; D is uncertain. This CDR3 spans 12 amino acids. With 4 bases removed from V and 7 bases from J, the gap between germline ends came to 9 bases. The CDR3 loop reads CASSSLLHTQYF. The CDR3 nucleotides are TGTGCCAGCAGTTCCCTCCTCCATACGCAGTATTTT.

This clonotype showed up many times. V and J are TRBV24-1 and TRBJ2-3, with 7 bases that match TRBD2. Germline CDR1 and CDR2: KGHDR and SFDVKD. The CDR3 has 16 residues. V was clipped by 3 bases and J by 4 bases; unmatched bases: 9. The CDR3: CATSDTGGGAPDTQYF. The CDR3 DNA sequence: TGTGCCACCAGTGATACTGGCGGGGGAGCTCCAGATACGCAGTATTTT.

This clonotype came up a few times. The V call is TRBV6-2 or TRBV6-3, the J call TRBJ2-5; 7 positions match TRBD2. The germline V gene has CDR1 MNHEY and CDR2 SVGEGT. The CDR3 runs 16 residues. Trimming took 6 bases from V and 5 from J; bases not matched to a gene: 15. The CDR3 region is CASRRPAGTMGETQYF. CDR3 sequence (DNA): TGTGCCAGCAGGCGTCCTGCCGGGACTATGGGGGAGACCCAGTACTTC.

This clonotype was found many times. The rearrangement uses TRBV19 and TRBJ1-2; 9 nucleotides match TRBD1. V shed 5 bases, J shed 6 bases, and the junction held 13 bases outside the gene matches. Germline V gene sequence: CDR1 LNHDA, CDR2 SQIVND (reference sequence). The CDR3 is 16 residues long. The CDR3 bases are TGTGCCAGTAGTGCCACGTCGACAGGGGGTTTTGATGGCTACACCTTC. It is translated as CASSATSTGGFDGYTF.